Listed below are T cell receptor beta chains from one sample, sequenced in a study of PD-1 blockade in classical Hodgkin lymphoma. Profiling relied on immunoSEQ multiplex PCR, and the TCRdb table lists in-frame clones only, not all of them. The table lists 20,000 to 25,000 clones, just over 75% of them singletons. This specimen consisted of peripheral blood mononuclear cells (PBMCs), obtained before the second cycle of nivolumab. These TCRs come from a human donor with classical Hodgkin lymphoma. Each CDR3 is given with its conserved first and last residue. Fields, in order: CDR3 DNA, CDR3 protein, J gene, V gene, D gene, clone size. A D gene is named only where the DNA matches it firmly. Some rows mark clone size as missing; the rest say once, few, many or name a class of expanded clone.

TGCACCAGCAGCCACGTAGCGGGAGCCAACAATGAGCAGTTCTTC,CTSSHVAGANNEQFF,TRBJ2-1,TRBV1,NA,few
TGTGCCAGCCCCCCAGGCGGAAACTCCCTCGGGGGAGCTTTCTTT,CASPPGGNSLGGAFF,TRBJ1-1,TRBV19,NA,NA
TGTGCCAGCAGCTTAGTCACAGGGGCCTCCTACGAGCAGTACTTC,CASSLVTGASYEQYF,TRBJ2-7,TRBV7-2,TRBD1,NA
TGTGCCTGGAATCCTACGGGGTATTACAATCAGCCCCAGCATTTT,CAWNPTGYYNQPQHF,TRBJ1-5,TRBV30,NA,few
TGTGCCACCAGCGGAGGCCCAGGGGGCATGGAGACCCAGTACTTC,CATSGGPGGMETQYF,TRBJ2-5,TRBV15,TRBD1,NA
TGTGCCAGCTCACCCGATAGGTTAAATGAGCAGTTCTTC,CASSPDRLNEQFF,TRBJ2-1,TRBV18,NA,NA
TGTGCTAGCAGCTTTCTAGCGGAGCTTGAGACCCAGTACTTC,CASSFLAELETQYF,TRBJ2-5,TRBV7-9,TRBD2,NA
TGTGCCAGCAGCCCCCCCCTGGACAGCTACGAGCAGTACTTC,CASSPPLDSYEQYF,TRBJ2-7,TRBV7-8,NA,NA
TGTGCCAGCAAACGGGGTCGGCCCTCGAACACCGGGGAGCTGTTTTTT,CASKRGRPSNTGELFF,TRBJ2-2,TRBV2,NA,NA
TGTGCCAGCAGCTTGACAGATACGCAGTATTTT,CASSLTDTQYF,TRBJ2-3,TRBV5-6,NA,NA
TGTGCCAGCAGCCAATACCAGGGTGGGGAAGCTTTCTTT,CASSQYQGGEAFF,TRBJ1-1,TRBV14,NA,once
TGTGCCATCAGTGATTCGAAAGGGACTGAAGCTTTCTTT,CAISDSKGTEAFF,TRBJ1-1,TRBV10-3,NA,NA
TGTGCCAGCAGCTTGTTTTCGGGGCGGAACACTGAAGCTTTCTTT,CASSLFSGRNTEAFF,TRBJ1-1,TRBV5-5,NA,once
TGTGCCACCAGCAGTCTGGGGCAGGGTGGGGCTGGCTACACCTTC,CATSSLGQGGAGYTF,TRBJ1-2,TRBV15,NA,few
TGTGCCAGCACCCCGTCCCCTAGCACAGATACGCAGTATTTT,CASTPSPSTDTQYF,TRBJ2-3,TRBV9,NA,once
TGTGCCAGTAGTATTCACGGCAGCTCTGGAAACACCATATATTTT,CASSIHGSSGNTIYF,TRBJ1-3,TRBV19,NA,NA
TGTGCCTGGATGCCTTGGACAGACACTGAAGCTTTCTTT,CAWMPWTDTEAFF,TRBJ1-1,TRBV30,NA,NA
TGTGCCAGCTCACCACCGGCCCTAGCGGGAGGCACCTACGAGCAGTACTTC,CASSPPALAGGTYEQYF,TRBJ2-7,TRBV18,TRBD2,NA
TGTGCCAGCAGCGAGTGGGACACCCATGGCTACACCTTC,CASSEWDTHGYTF,TRBJ1-2,TRBV9,NA,NA
TGTGCCAGCAGTGAAGCGACAGGGGACTCAGAAGGCTACACCTTC,CASSEATGDSEGYTF,TRBJ1-2,TRBV2,TRBD1,medium-sized
TGCGCCAGCAGCTTGTCTCAGGCAGTCTATGGCTACACCTTC,CASSLSQAVYGYTF,TRBJ1-2,TRBV5-1,NA,NA
TGTGCCAGCCGACCTCGGGACAGGGCTACCGCGATACCGAACACCGGGGAGCTGTTTTTT,CASRPRDRATAIPNTGELFF,TRBJ2-2,TRBV30,TRBD1,once
TGTGCCAGCAGCCCGGAGGTCGCCAAAAACATTCAGTACTTC,CASSPEVAKNIQYF,TRBJ2-4,TRBV11-2,NA,NA
TGTGCCAGCAGTGACACAGGGCTTGGCTACACCTTC,CASSDTGLGYTF,TRBJ1-2,TRBV6-4,NA,few
TGTGCCAGCAGTAACAAGGGCTCCTATAACTATGGCTACACCTTC,CASSNKGSYNYGYTF,TRBJ1-2,TRBV6-6,NA,few
TGTGCCAGCAGCTTACTGGGTAGTGGTGATGAAAAACTGTTTTTT,CASSLLGSGDEKLFF,TRBJ1-4,TRBV7-9,NA,NA